This T cell receptor beta chain stems from a study of CD8+ T cells in alopecia areata. For the study at large: Treated individuals took tofacitinib by mouth, 5 to 10 mg twice daily.

The CDR3 is 15 residues long. The germline gives CDR1 MGHRA, CDR2 YSYEKL. Trimming removed 3 bases from V and 2 bases from J; junction bases left unmatched: 6. This clone was counted only a few times. Documented treatment: oral pan-JAK inhibitor, 5-10 mg twice daily. Alopecia areata patients provided lesional scalp punch biopsies and peripheral blood. As the sequencing template, cDNA was produced by extracting RNA and reverse transcribing it. Repertoires were generated with immunoSEQ multiplex PCR, while TCRdb's copy carries only in-frame clones and drops some. The data show thousands of clones, about 64% seen once.

The specimen comprised skin, sampled around week 31, from a patient treated with tofacitinib. The chain carries TRBV4-1 and TRBJ1-2, with 7 bases aligning to TRBD1. The sequence was collected from a human donor with alopecia areata. The CDR3 region is CASSHPSTGNYGYTF. The CDR3 DNA reads TGCGCCAGCAGCCATCCCTCGACAGGGAACTATGGCTACACCTTC.